This record covers a single TCR beta chain. Its antigen remains unknown. Trimming removed 6 bases at V and 1 base at J, with 6 bases between. Germline CDR1 and CDR2: SGHTA and FQGNSA. The CDR3 consists of 13 residues. The record originates from a study of T cell repertoires in cytomegalovirus infection. Study summary: CMV infection plus the matching HLA type was flagged by public TCR beta signatures. Points from the study as a whole: HLA-C-restricted, CMV-specific TCR beta clonotypes were dominant ex vivo. Carriers of CMV and the relevant HLA type were discriminated by public TCR beta frequency.

Each CDR3 protein is one row after TCRdb ran MiXCR on the reads. The sample includes around 130,000 distinct CDR3 sequences, roughly a quarter seen only once; the top ten take 34%. The origin of this receptor is a human donor in good health (CMV status not recorded). Some clones in this sample may be carry-over from other donors' samples. This chain joins TRBV7-2 and TRBJ2-2; D not resolved. The material sequenced was PBMCs, sequenced either directly or after in vitro stimulation (not recorded which). The CDR3 sequence is CASRERNTGELFF. The DNA of the CDR3 is TGTGCCAGCAGAGAGAGGAACACCGGGGAGCTGTTTTTT. Full variable domain (missing parts from reference TRBV7-2 and TRBJ2-2): GAGVSQSPSNKVTEKGKDVELRCDPISGHTALYWYRQSLGQGLEFLIYFQGNSAPDKSGLPSDRFSAERTGGSVSTLTIQRTQQEDSAVYLCASRERNTGELFFGEGSRLTVL.